The 18 T cell receptor beta chains given below trace back to one sample, sequenced in a study of chemoradiotherapy in HPV16-positive cancers (dated by TCRdb to the early 2020s). Receptors were amplified or captured by the immunoSEQ multiplex PCR assay. TCRdb re-hosts the immuneACCESS table, in-frame sequences only. Its copies lack some clones; in the studies checked, an unresolved V gene accounts for under half of them, and the cause for the rest is not known. The sample table holds about 34,000 clones, of which around 93% were seen once. The ten largest clones represent 3% to 4.5% of the sample. The specimen comprised blood, sampled from a patient who underwent chemoradiotherapy. These receptors were taken from a human donor with HPV-associated anogenital cancer.

This clone turned up a few times. V is TRBV10-3 and J is TRBJ2-7; 12 bases line up with TRBD2. The CDR3 totals 15 residues. Germline V gene sequence: CDR1 ENHRY, CDR2 SYGVKD. The V gene end was trimmed by 5 bases and the J gene end by 5 bases; junction bases not matched to a gene: 7. The CDR3 DNA is TGTGCCATCAGTTCCGGACTAGCGGGGACCCACGAGCAGTACTTC. Its translation is CAISSGLAGTHEQYF.

The V and J genes are TRBV30 and TRBJ1-5; TRBD1 agrees at 8 bases. The CDR3 length is 14 residues. The junction had 4 bases not matched to a gene; V was cut back by 3 bases and J by 3 bases. The germline V gene encodes CDR1 GTSNPN and CDR2 SVGIG (reference sequence). The CDR3 DNA follows: TGTGCCTGGAGCCCAGGGGGCCCCAATCAGCCCCAGCATTTT. The encoded protein is CAWSPGGPNQPQHF.

This clone was seen more than once but under ten times. V gene TRBV15 combines with J gene TRBJ1-5, with D tentatively TRBD1 (5 bases). The CDR3 is 16 residues long. Germline CDR1 reads LNHNV; CDR2 reads YYDKDF (reference sequence). Trimming took off 1 base at V and 0 bases at J, with 10 bases between the two ends. The CDR3 nucleotides are TGTGCCACCAGCAGAGGACAGACGCTTAGCAATCAGCCCCAGCATTTT. As protein: CATSRGQTLSNQPQHF.

The chain is built from TRBV6-5 and TRBJ2-2, with a weak D call TRBD1 (6 bases). This CDR3 is built from 16 residues. Germline CDR1 reads MNHEY; CDR2 reads SVGAGI. The V gene lost 0 bases and the J gene lost 3 bases, with 11 bases spanning the gap. As DNA, the CDR3 is TGTGCCAGCAGTTACTCGTCAGGGGTTGACACCGGGGAGCTGTTTTTT. It is translated as CASSYSSGVDTGELFF.

The rearrangement links TRBV28 to TRBJ1-5, with 7 bases aligning to TRBD1. CDR3 length equals 14 residues. V lost 3 bases to trimming and J lost 6 bases; unmatched junction nucleotides: 5. CDR1 and CDR2 (germline): MDHEN, SYDVKM. CDR3 region: CASSLRHRGQPQHF. The CDR3 coding sequence is TGTGCCAGCAGTTTGCGCCACAGGGGTCAGCCCCAGCATTTT.

This CDR3 is CASSPEGQGNTEAFF. The CDR3 bases are TGTGCCAGCAGCCCCGAGGGACAGGGGAACACTGAAGCTTTCTTT. The chain employs TRBV9 and TRBJ1-1, with 9 bases matching TRBD1. The length of the CDR3 is 15 residues. The germline gives CDR1 SGDLS, CDR2 YYNGEE. The J segment lost 1 base and the V segment lost 4 bases, leaving 5 bases of the junction unmatched. The entire variable domain, with the rest obtained from reference TRBV9 and TRBJ1-1, is as follows: DSGVTQTPKHLITATGQRVTLRCSPRSGDLSVYWYQQSLDQGLQFLIQYYNGEERAKGNILERFSAQQFPDLHSELNLSSLELGDSALYFCASSPEGQGNTEAFFGQGTRLTVV.

The chain employs TRBV15 and TRBJ2-3; D ambiguous. Trimming stripped 3 bases from V and 1 base from J, with 8 bases between. CDR1 is LNHNV, CDR2 YYDKDF, per germline (reference sequence). This CDR3 has 14 residues. The CDR3 region is CATSSADRTDTQYF. CDR3 nucleotides: TGTGCCACCAGCAGTGCGGATCGCACAGATACGCAGTATTTT.

The chain carries TRBV30 and TRBJ1-5; D is ambiguous. In germline, CDR1 is GTSNPN, CDR2 SVGIG (reference sequence). V lost 0 bases and J 6 bases, leaving 6 bases between the germline ends. The CDR3 has 12 residues. CDR3 DNA: TGTGCCTGGAGTGTTGGGTCTCAGCCCCAGCATTTT. Translated: CAWSVGSQPQHF.

The chain links TRBV6-1 to TRBJ1-1; D is ambiguous. Germline CDR1 MNHNS, CDR2 SASEGT. V dropped 2 bases and J dropped 3 bases, with 13 bases sitting between them. This CDR3 contains 15 residues. The CDR3 reads CASSERPRSDTEAFF. The CDR3, as DNA: TGTGCCAGCAGTGAACGCCCAAGATCGGACACTGAAGCTTTCTTT.

The chain links TRBV5-5 to TRBJ2-6; either TRBD1 or TRBD2 may supply D (6 bases each). Germline CDR1 reads SGHKS; CDR2 reads YYEKEE (reference sequence). The V end lost 0 bases, the J end lost 1 base, and 17 bases lay between the germline ends. The length of the CDR3 is 19 residues. CDR3 amino acids: CASSLGGALLFSGANVLTF. Written as DNA, the CDR3 is TGTGCCAGCAGCTTGGGGGGGGCCCTACTATTTTCTGGGGCCAACGTCCTGACTTTC.

The rearrangement joins TRBV19 to TRBJ2-5; possible D gene TRBD2, 6 bases. V dropped 6 bases and J dropped 11 bases, with 13 bases sitting between them. The CDR3 has 11 amino acids. The germline V gene encodes CDR1 LNHDA and CDR2 SQIVND (reference sequence). The CDR3 DNA is TGTGCCAGTAGCCCCGGGACTCTACAGTACTTC. Its protein product is CASSPGTLQYF.

This chain links TRBV10-1 with TRBJ2-3; TRBD1 agrees at 7 bases. The CDR3 runs 15 residues. V lost 2 bases and J lost 5; bases outside the gene matches: 7. Germline assignment: CDR1 WNHNN and CDR2 SYGVQD (reference sequence). The CDR3 sequence: CASSEGRGILDTQYF. Here the CDR3 DNA reads TGCGCCAGCAGTGAGGGCAGGGGGATTTTAGATACGCAGTATTTT.

The genes are TRBV6-5 and TRBJ1-1; the match to TRBD1 covers 8 bases. Unmatched junction bases numbered 0, after V lost 2 bases and J lost 7 bases. The CDR3 extends over 12 amino acids. Per the germline V gene, CDR1 is MNHEY and CDR2 is SVGAGI. The CDR3 DNA reads TGTGCCAGCAGTTACGGACAGGGTGAAGCTTTCTTT. Translated, it gives CASSYGQGEAFF.

The J gene is TRBJ2-7, the V gene TRBV5-1; 9 bases are shared with TRBD2. The CDR3 sequence is 14 residues long. V was pared by 0 bases and J by 5 bases, with 3 bases of the junction left unmatched. In germline, CDR1 is SGHRS, CDR2 YFSETQ. The CDR3 sequence: CASSLGQRGDEQYF. The CDR3 coding sequence is TGCGCCAGCAGCTTGGGCCAGCGGGGGGACGAGCAGTACTTC. The full variable domain, in which reference TRBV5-1 and TRBJ2-7 provide the parts outside the CDR3, is KAGVTQTPRYLIKTRGQQVTLSCSPISGHRSVSWYQQTPGQGLQFLFEYFSETQRNKGNFPGRFSGRQFSNSRSEMNVSTLELGDSALYLCASSLGQRGDEQYFGPGTRLTVT.

The chain joins TRBV4-3 to TRBJ2-1; D perhaps matches TRBD2 (6 bases). Between the trimmed V and J ends, which lost 1 base and 6 bases, there was a span of 16 bases. There are 16 residues in the CDR3. Per the germline V gene, CDR1 is LGHNA and CDR2 is YSLEER. CDR3 in DNA: TGCGCCAGCAGCCAAGTAGGGCGGGGAGTCAGCAATGAGCAGTTCTTC. Protein: CASSQVGRGVSNEQFF.

The chain has TRBV7-8 and TRBJ1-4; maybe TRBD1 (6 bases). Germline CDR1 reads SGHVS; CDR2 reads FQNEAQ. Trimming removed 5 bases at V and 4 bases at J, with 23 bases between. The CDR3 has 18 amino acids. Here the CDR3 DNA reads TGTGCCAGCAGCCGCGACATGGGGACACCGGGAGATAATGAAAAACTGTTTTTT. Amino acid sequence: CASSRDMGTPGDNEKLFF. The complete variable domain, with remaining parts taken from reference TRBV7-8 and TRBJ1-4, reads GAGVSQSPRYKVAKRGQDVALRCDPISGHVSLFWYQQALGQGPEFLTYFQNEAQLDKSGLPSDRFFAERPEGSVSTLKIQRTQQEDSAVYLCASSRDMGTPGDNEKLFFGSGTQLSVL.

In this sample, this clone turned up once. The V and J genes are TRBV27 and TRBJ2-2; 8 bases are a match to TRBD2. Germline assignment: CDR1 MNHEY and CDR2 SMNVEV (reference sequence). The CDR3 runs 15 residues. Losses at the gene ends were 4 bases for V and 6 bases for J; bases not matched to a gene: 7. The CDR3 sequence is CASSSAGLVAGELFF. DNA for the CDR3: TGTGCCAGCAGTTCAGCGGGACTAGTAGCCGGGGAGCTGTTTTTT.

This clone has only a few counts. The chain employs TRBV30 and TRBJ1-2, with a tentative D call TRBD1 (5 bases). CDR1 and CDR2 from the germline V gene are GTSNPN and SVGIG (reference sequence). The V end lost 2 bases, the J end lost 4 bases, and 11 bases lay between the germline ends. This CDR3 is built from 13 residues. Here the CDR3 DNA reads TGTGCCTGGAGTACAGGAATTGTCTATGGCTACACCTTC. Residues: CAWSTGIVYGYTF.